Sequencing of this T cell receptor beta chain was carried out in a study of beta chain features in type 1 diabetes. General study findings and limits: PCR might favor shorter templates, equally in patients and controls. Cells that show high TCR expression could be over-represented by cDNA sequencing.

Expressed TCRB transcripts were sequenced, since all the RNA that had been isolated was reverse transcribed. Sequencing used immunoSEQ multiplex PCR; TCRdb keeps in-frame clones, though not all of them. The sample includes about 320,000 clones, 14% of them seen just once. For this clone: The antigen is unknown.

Sequences were obtained from central memory CD4+ T cells from blood. The origin of this receptor is a man in his thirties or forties in good health.

The CDR3 protein is CASKPSDRRGFNQPQHF. The CDR3, as DNA: TGTGCCAGCAAACCCTCAGACAGGCGGGGTTTTAATCAGCCCCAGCATTTT. This chain links TRBV27 with TRBJ1-5; weak D call: TRBD1 (6 bases). The CDR3 covers 17 residues. The V gene's germline CDR1 is MNHEY and CDR2 SMNVEV (reference sequence). The V and J ends lost 7 bases and 4 bases respectively, with 23 bases between them.